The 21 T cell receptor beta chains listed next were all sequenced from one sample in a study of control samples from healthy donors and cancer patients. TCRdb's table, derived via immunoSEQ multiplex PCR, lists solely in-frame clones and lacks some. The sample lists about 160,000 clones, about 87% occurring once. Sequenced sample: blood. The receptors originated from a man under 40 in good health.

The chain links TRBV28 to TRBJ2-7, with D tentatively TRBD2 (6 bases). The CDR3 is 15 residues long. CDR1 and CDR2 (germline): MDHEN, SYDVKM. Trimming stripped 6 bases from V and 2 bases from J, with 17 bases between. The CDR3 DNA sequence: TGTGCCAGCAGGGCCCCAGGAGGGGTTACCTACGAGCAGTACTTC. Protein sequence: CASRAPGGVTYEQYF.

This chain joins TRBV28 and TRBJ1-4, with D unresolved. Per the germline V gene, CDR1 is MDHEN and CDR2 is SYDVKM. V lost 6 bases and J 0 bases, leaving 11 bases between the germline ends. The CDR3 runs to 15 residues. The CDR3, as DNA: TGTGCCAGCAGGGTACGACTTGCAACTAATGAAAAACTGTTTTTT. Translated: CASRVRLATNEKLFF.

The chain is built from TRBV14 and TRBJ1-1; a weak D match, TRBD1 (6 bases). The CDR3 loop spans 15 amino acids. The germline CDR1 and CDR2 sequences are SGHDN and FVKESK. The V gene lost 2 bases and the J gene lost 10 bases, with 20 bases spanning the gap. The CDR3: CASSQTWRERGGAFF. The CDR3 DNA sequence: TGTGCCAGCAGCCAAACATGGAGAGAAAGGGGGGGAGCTTTCTTT.

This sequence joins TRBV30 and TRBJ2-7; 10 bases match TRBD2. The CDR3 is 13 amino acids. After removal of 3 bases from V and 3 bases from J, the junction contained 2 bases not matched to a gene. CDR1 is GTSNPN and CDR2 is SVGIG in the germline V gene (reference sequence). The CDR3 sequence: CAWRGLADYEQYF. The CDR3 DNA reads TGTGCCTGGAGAGGACTAGCGGACTACGAGCAGTACTTC.

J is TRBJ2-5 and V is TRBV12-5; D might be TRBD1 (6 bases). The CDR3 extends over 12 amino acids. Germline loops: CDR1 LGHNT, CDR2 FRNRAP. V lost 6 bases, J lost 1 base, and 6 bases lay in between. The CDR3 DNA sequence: TGTGCTAGTGGGGACAGCCAAGAGACCCAGTACTTC. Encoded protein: CASGDSQETQYF.

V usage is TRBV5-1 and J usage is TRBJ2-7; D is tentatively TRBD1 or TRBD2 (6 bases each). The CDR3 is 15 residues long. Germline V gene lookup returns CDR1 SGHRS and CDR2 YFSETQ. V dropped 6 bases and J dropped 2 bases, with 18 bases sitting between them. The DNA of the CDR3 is TGCGCCAGCACGAAAGAAGGGGGGAGCGCCTACGAGCAGTACTTC. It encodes CASTKEGGSAYEQYF.

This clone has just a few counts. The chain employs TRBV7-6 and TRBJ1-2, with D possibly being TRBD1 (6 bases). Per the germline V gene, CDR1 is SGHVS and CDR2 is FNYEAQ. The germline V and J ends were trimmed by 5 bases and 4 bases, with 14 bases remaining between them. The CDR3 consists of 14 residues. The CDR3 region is CASSPDGGSYGYTF. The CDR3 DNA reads TGTGCCAGCAGCCCTGACGGGGGCAGCTATGGCTACACCTTC. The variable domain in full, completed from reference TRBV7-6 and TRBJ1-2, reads GAGVSQSPRYKVTKRGQDVALRCDPISGHVSLYWYRQALGQGPEFLTYFNYEAQQDKSGLPNDRFSAERPEGSISTLTIQRTEQRDSAMYRCASSPDGGSYGYTFGSGTRLTVV.

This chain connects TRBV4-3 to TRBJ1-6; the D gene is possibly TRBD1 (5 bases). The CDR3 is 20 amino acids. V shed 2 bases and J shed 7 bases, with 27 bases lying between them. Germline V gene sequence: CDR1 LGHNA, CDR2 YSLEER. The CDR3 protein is CASSQIGRQGKELTNSPLHF. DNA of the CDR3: TGCGCCAGCAGCCAAATTGGGCGGCAGGGCAAGGAGTTGACGAATTCACCCCTCCACTTT.

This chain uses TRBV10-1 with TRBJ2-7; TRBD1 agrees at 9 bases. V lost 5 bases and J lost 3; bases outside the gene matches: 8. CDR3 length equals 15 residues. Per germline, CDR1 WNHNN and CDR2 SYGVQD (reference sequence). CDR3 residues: CASSRRQGGGYEQYF. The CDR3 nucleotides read TGCGCCAGCAGTAGGAGACAGGGGGGCGGCTACGAGCAGTACTTC.

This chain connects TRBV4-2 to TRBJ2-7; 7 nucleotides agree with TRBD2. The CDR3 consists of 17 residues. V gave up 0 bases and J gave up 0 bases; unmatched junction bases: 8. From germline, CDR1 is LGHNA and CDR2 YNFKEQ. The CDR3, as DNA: TGTGCCAGCAGCCAAGATTCGGGGGGAGCCTCCTCCTACGAGCAGTACTTC. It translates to CASSQDSGGASSYEQYF.

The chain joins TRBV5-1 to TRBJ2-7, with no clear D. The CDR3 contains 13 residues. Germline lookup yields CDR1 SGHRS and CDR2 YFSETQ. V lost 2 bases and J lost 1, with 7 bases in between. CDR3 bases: TGCGCCAGCAGCTTTCACCCGTCCTACGAGCAGTACTTC. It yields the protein CASSFHPSYEQYF.

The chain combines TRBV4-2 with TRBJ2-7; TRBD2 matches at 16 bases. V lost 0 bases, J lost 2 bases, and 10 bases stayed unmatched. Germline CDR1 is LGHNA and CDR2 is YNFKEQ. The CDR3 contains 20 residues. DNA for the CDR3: TGTGCCAGCAGCCAAGAAGAATGGGGACTAGCGGGAGGGGGAACCTACGAGCAGTACTTC. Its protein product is CASSQEEWGLAGGGTYEQYF.

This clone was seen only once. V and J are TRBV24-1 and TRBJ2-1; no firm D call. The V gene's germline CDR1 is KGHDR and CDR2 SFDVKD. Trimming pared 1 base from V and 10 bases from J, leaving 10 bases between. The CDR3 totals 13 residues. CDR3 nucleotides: TGTGCCACCAGTGATTTCGGATCTTGGGAGCAGTTCTTC. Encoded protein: CATSDFGSWEQFF.

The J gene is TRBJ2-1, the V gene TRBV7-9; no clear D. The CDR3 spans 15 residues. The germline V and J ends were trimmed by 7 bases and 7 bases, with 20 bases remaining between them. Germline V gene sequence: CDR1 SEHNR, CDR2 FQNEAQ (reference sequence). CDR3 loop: CASTPPVENSNEQFF. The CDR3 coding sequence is TGTGCCAGCACCCCGCCCGTAGAGAATTCAAATGAGCAGTTCTTC.

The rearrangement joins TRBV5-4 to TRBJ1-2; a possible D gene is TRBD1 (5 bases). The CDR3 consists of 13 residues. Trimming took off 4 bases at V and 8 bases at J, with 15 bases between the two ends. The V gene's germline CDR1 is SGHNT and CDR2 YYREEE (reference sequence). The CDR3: CASSLEGPWGYTF. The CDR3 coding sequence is TGTGCCAGCAGCCTGGAGGGACCGTGGGGCTACACCTTC.

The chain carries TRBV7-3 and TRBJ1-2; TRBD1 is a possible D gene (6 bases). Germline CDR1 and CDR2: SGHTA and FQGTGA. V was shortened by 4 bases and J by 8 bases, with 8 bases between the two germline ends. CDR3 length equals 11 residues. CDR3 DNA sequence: TGTGCCAGCAGCTCAGGGGACGGCTACACCTTC. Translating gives CASSSGDGYTF.

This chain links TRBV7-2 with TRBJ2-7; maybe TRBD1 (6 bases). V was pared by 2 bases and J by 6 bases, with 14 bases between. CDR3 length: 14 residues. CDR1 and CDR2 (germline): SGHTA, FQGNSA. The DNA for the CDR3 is TGTGCCAGCAGCTTATCAGGGGCCCTCGGCGAGCAGTACTTC. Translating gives CASSLSGALGEQYF.

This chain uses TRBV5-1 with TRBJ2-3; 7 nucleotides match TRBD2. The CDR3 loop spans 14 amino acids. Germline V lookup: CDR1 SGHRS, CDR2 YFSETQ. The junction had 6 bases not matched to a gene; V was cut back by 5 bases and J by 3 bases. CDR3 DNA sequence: TGCGCCAGCAGGCCGGGGGGAGGAACAGATACGCAGTATTTT. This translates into CASRPGGGTDTQYF.

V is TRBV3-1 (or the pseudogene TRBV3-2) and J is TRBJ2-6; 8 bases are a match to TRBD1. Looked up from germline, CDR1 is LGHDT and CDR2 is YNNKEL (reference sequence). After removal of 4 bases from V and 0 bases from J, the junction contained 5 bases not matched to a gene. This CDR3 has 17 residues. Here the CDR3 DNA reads TGTGCCAGCAGCCTCCGGACAGGGAACTCTGGGGCCAACGTCCTGACTTTC. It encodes CASSLRTGNSGANVLTF.

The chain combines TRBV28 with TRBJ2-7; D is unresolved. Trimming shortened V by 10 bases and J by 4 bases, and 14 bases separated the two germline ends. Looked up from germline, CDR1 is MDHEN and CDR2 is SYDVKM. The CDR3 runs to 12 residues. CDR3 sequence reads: CAINQRSYEQYF. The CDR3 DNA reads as TGTGCCATCAACCAAAGGTCTTACGAGCAGTACTTC.

DNA for the CDR3: TGTGCCAGCAGCCGCTCGGCAGGGAAGAGCACAGATACGCAGTATTTT. As protein: CASSRSAGKSTDTQYF. This chain joins TRBV7-2 and TRBJ2-3; tentative D call: TRBD1 (5 bases). The CDR3 runs to 16 residues. The V end lost 5 bases, the J end lost 0 bases, and 15 bases lay between the germline ends. Germline V CDR1 and CDR2: SGHTA, FQGNSA.